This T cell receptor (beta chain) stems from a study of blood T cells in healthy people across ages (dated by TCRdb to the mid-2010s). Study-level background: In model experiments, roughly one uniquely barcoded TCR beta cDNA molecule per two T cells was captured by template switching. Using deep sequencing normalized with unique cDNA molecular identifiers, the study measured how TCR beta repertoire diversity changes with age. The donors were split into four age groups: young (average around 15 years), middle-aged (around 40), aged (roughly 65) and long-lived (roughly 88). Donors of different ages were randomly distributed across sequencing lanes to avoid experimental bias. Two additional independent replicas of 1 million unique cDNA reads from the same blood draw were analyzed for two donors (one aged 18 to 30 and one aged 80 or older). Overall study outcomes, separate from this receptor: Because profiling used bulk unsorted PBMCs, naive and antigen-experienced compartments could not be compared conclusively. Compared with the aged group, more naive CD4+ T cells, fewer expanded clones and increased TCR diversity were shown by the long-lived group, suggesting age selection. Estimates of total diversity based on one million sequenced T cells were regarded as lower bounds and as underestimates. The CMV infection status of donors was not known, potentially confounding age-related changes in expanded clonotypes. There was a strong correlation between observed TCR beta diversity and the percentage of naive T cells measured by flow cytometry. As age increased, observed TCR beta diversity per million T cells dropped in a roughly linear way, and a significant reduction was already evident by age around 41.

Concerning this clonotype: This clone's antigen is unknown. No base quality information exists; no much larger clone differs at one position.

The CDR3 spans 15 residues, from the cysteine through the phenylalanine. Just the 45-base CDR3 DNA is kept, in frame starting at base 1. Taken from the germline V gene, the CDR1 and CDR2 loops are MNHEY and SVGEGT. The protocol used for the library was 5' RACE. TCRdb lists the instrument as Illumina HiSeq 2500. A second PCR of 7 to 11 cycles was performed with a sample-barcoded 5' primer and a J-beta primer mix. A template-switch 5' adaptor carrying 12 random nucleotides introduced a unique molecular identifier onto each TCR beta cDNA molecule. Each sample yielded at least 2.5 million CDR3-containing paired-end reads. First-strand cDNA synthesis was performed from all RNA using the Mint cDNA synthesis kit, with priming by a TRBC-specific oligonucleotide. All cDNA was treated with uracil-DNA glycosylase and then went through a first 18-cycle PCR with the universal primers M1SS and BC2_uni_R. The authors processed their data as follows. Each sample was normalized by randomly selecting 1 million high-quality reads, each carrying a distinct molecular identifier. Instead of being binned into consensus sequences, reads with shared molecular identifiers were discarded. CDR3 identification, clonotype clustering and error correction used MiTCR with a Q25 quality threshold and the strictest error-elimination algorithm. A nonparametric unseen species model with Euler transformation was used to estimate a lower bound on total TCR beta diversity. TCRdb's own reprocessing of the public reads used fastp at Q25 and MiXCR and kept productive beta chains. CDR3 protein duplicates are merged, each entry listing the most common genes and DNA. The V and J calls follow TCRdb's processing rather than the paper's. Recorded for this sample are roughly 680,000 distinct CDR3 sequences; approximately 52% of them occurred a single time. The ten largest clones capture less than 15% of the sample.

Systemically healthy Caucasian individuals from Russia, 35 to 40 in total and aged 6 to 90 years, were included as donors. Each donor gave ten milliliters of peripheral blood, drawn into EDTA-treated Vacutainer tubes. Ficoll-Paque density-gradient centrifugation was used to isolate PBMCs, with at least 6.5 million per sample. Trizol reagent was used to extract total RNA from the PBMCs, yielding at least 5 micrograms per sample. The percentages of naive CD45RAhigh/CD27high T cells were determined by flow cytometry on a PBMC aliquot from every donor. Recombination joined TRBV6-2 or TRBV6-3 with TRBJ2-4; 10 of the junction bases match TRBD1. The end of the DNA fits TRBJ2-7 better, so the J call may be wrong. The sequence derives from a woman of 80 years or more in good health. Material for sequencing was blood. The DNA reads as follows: TGTGCCAGCAGGTTGGCCCGGGACAGGGGCCACGAGCAGTACTTC. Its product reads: CASRLARDRGHEQYF.